Listed below are T cell receptor beta chains from one sample, sequenced in a study of T-cell reconstitution after alpha-beta-depleted transplantation in children. TCRdb reprocessed the PCR reads with MiXCR, giving one entry per CDR3 protein. The profile shows some 400,000 distinct CDR3 sequences, roughly 20% of them singletons. The sequences come from PBMCs from the stem cell graft donor, collected from the stem cell graft. The receptors derive from a human donor who donated a stem cell graft to a child with acute myeloid leukemia. Both conserved end residues are part of each CDR3. Each record gives: CDR3 DNA, CDR3 protein, V gene, clone size, J gene, D gene. The D gene is left open where the match is weak. The size field is filled for only some rows; it gives once, few, many or a size class.

DNA: TGTGCCAGCAGCCAAGGGGGCCCAGCGAAGTACTTC
CDR3: CASSQGGPAKYF
V: TRBV6-5
size: few
J: TRBJ2-7
D: TRBD1

DNA: TGTGCCAGCAGTCCTTGGCGGGAGGGCATAACAGATACGCAGTATTTT
CDR3: CASSPWREGITDTQYF
V: TRBV12-3/TRBV12-4
size: many
J: TRBJ2-3
D: TRBD2

DNA: TGTGCCAGCAGTTGGGCTAGCGGGACAGATACGCAGTATTTT
CDR3: CASSWASGTDTQYF
V: TRBV28
size: few
J: TRBJ2-3
D: TRBD2

DNA: TGTGCCAGCAGCTCCAGCGGGAGAGGCTTCGATGAGCAGTTCTTC
CDR3: CASSSSGRGFDEQFF
V: TRBV7-3
size: few
J: TRBJ2-1
D: TRBD2

DNA: TGTGCCAGCAGCCAGGTCGGACAGGACAATGAGCAGTTCTTC
CDR3: CASSQVGQDNEQFF
V: TRBV4-2
size: NA
J: TRBJ2-1
D: TRBD1

DNA: TGCAGTGCTAGAGCAAGCAGGGGGGCTATCACAGATACGCAGTATTTT
CDR3: CSARASRGAITDTQYF
V: TRBV20-1
size: few
J: TRBJ2-3
D: NA

DNA: TGCAGTGCTAGAGTTGGAGGCAACGAGCAGTACTTC
CDR3: CSARVGGNEQYF
V: TRBV20-1
size: many
J: TRBJ2-7
D: NA

DNA: TGCGCCAGCGCTATGCGCGGCAAAAATATTCAGTACTTC
CDR3: CASAMRGKNIQYF
V: TRBV4-3
size: few
J: TRBJ2-4
D: NA

DNA: TGTGCCAGCAGTTTATGGGGGCAAGAGACCCAGTACTTC
CDR3: CASSLWGQETQYF
V: TRBV12-3/TRBV12-4
size: many
J: TRBJ2-5
D: NA

DNA: TGCAGTGCTAGATCCCGTGTGCGGCCATACAATGAGCAGTTCTTC
CDR3: CSARSRVRPYNEQFF
V: TRBV20-1
size: many
J: TRBJ2-1
D: NA

DNA: TGTGCCAGCAGCTTAGAGGCAGCCTCCTACGAGCAGTACTTC
CDR3: CASSLEAASYEQYF
V: TRBV7-2
size: many
J: TRBJ2-7
D: NA

DNA: TGCAGTGCTAGAGATCGAGATACGCAGTATTTT
CDR3: CSARDRDTQYF
V: TRBV20-1
size: few
J: TRBJ2-3
D: NA

DNA: TGCAGTGCTAGAGTGCAGGGTGAGGGGACCCAGCATTTT
CDR3: CSARVQGEGTQHF
V: TRBV20-1
size: NA
J: TRBJ1-5
D: NA

DNA: TGTGCCAGCTCACGTGGACCCGGCTACGAGCAGTACTTC
CDR3: CASSRGPGYEQYF
V: TRBV18
size: few
J: TRBJ2-7
D: NA

DNA: TGCAGCGTTGTCGGAGCGGGAGGAAGCTCCTACAATGAGCAGTTCTTC
CDR3: CSVVGAGGSSYNEQFF
V: TRBV29-1
size: many
J: TRBJ2-1
D: TRBD2

DNA: TGCGCCAGCAGCCTACGCTACCCATCGAGAGCAGATACGCAGTATTTT
CDR3: CASSLRYPSRADTQYF
V: TRBV4-1
size: few
J: TRBJ2-3
D: NA

DNA: TGCAGCGTTGGCCGGGACAGGGGTCGCCAGCCCCAGCATTTT
CDR3: CSVGRDRGRQPQHF
V: TRBV29-1
size: few
J: TRBJ1-5
D: TRBD1

DNA: TGTGCCAGCAGTTACAACCGGGTGAATGGTGATGAGCAGTTCTTC
CDR3: CASSYNRVNGDEQFF
V: TRBV6-5
size: NA
J: TRBJ2-1
D: NA

DNA: TGTGCCAGCAGCCACACAGGGGGGCATCAGCCCCAGCATTTT
CDR3: CASSHTGGHQPQHF
V: TRBV12-3/TRBV12-4
size: many
J: TRBJ1-5
D: TRBD1

DNA: TGTGCCAGCAGTTCCGACAGTCGGACCAAAAACATTCAGTACTTC
CDR3: CASSSDSRTKNIQYF
V: TRBV12-3/TRBV12-4
size: NA
J: TRBJ2-4
D: NA

DNA: TGCAGCGTCTGGGGACAGGGGGGAAACACCATATATTTT
CDR3: CSVWGQGGNTIYF
V: TRBV29-1
size: many
J: TRBJ1-3
D: TRBD1

DNA: TGTGCCAGCAGCTTCTTAGCTAGCACAGATACGCAGTATTTT
CDR3: CASSFLASTDTQYF
V: TRBV7-2
size: many
J: TRBJ2-3
D: NA

DNA: TGCGCCAGCTCGGGGGGTGCGGGAGGGCAAGAGACCCAGTACTTC
CDR3: CASSGGAGGQETQYF
V: TRBV4-1
size: NA
J: TRBJ2-5
D: TRBD2

DNA: TGCGCCAGCAGCTTAGGGCAGGGGGAGCAAAAACTGTTTTTT
CDR3: CASSLGQGEQKLFF
V: TRBV5-1
size: NA
J: TRBJ1-4
D: TRBD1

DNA: TGTGCCAGCAGCCAGGGCTCAAGCGCAGATACGCAGTATTTT
CDR3: CASSQGSSADTQYF
V: TRBV4-2
size: NA
J: TRBJ2-3
D: NA

DNA: TGTGCCAGCAGTATTACAGCGGGAGAGGAGCATGAGCAGTTCTTC
CDR3: CASSITAGEEHEQFF
V: TRBV7-9
size: NA
J: TRBJ2-1
D: TRBD2

DNA: TGTGCCAGCAGTTTCTCAGCGGGGGAGGGAAATGAGCAGTTCTTC
CDR3: CASSFSAGEGNEQFF
V: TRBV27
size: NA
J: TRBJ2-1
D: TRBD2